What follows describes a single TCR beta chain. Its antigen is unknown. J lost 4 bases, V lost 9 bases, and 8 bases had no gene match. The germline CDR1 and CDR2 sequences are LNHDA and SQIVND (reference sequence). This CDR3 has 13 amino acids. The sample originates from a study of blood T cells in healthy people across ages. Sample-barcoded 5' priming and a J-beta primer mix drove a second PCR of about 6 to 12 cycles. TCRdb re-analysed the 5' RACE reads in MiXCR, keeping a single row per CDR3 protein. The data hold about 1.5 million distinct CDR3 sequences, with less than 45% observed a single time. Isolating PBMCs gave at least 6.5 million of these cells per sample. Study-wide points: When one million T cells were used, diversity estimates were thought to be underestimates. TCR beta diversity per million T cells fell roughly linearly with age. Long-lived donors exceeded aged donors in naive CD4+ cells and diversity.

The source material was blood. This TCR was recovered from a woman under 30 in good health. J is TRBJ1-2 and V is TRBV19; 7 nucleotides line up with TRBD1. The CDR3 loop is CASTSGGAYGYTF. The CDR3 DNA reads TGTGCCAGCACCTCAGGGGGGGCCTATGGCTACACCTTC.